The 19 T cell receptor beta chains presented below share a single source sample, sequenced in a study of T-cell memory formation after mild COVID-19. One entry per CDR3 protein results from TCRdb running MiXCR on the 5' RACE reads. The top ten clones hold 2.4% of a sample with fewer than 250,000 distinct CDR3 sequences, about a sixth of them seen once. Sequenced: PBMCs or a T cell subset sorted from them (not recorded which). All receptors come from an adult woman who had mild COVID-19 (a few samples of this study predate the infection). Cell type and time point are not known.

V and J are TRBV9 and TRBJ2-7; D uncertain. V dropped 4 bases and J dropped 3 bases, with 17 bases sitting between them. This CDR3 has 15 amino acids. Germline CDR1 is SGDLS and CDR2 is YYNGEE. CDR3 sequence (DNA): TGTGCCAGCAGCCCCGAGGCTCTAGGCCACTACGAGCAGTACTTC. This encodes CASSPEALGHYEQYF.

The chain couples TRBV20-1 to TRBJ1-1; a possible D gene is TRBD1 (5 bases). CDR3 length: 15 residues. Germline V lookup: CDR1 DFQATT, CDR2 SNEGSKA (reference sequence). The germline V and J ends were trimmed by 5 bases and 0 bases, with 16 bases remaining between them. The CDR3 protein is CSAEIGGRVNTEAFF. CDR3 nucleotide sequence: TGCAGTGCTGAGATCGGGGGGAGAGTGAACACTGAAGCTTTCTTT.

The chain recombines TRBV7-2 with TRBJ1-4, with a tentative D call TRBD1 (5 bases). The V end was cut by 5 bases, the J end by 4 bases, with 14 bases between. The CDR3 has 15 residues. The germline CDR1 and CDR2 sequences are SGHTA and FQGNSA. The CDR3 protein is CASSALQVLNEKLFF. The CDR3 DNA reads as TGTGCCAGCAGCGCTCTACAGGTCCTTAATGAAAAACTGTTTTTT.

This sequence joins TRBV28 and TRBJ2-7, with 7 positions matching TRBD2. Germline V gene data show CDR1 as MDHEN and CDR2 as SYDVKM. The CDR3 sequence is 14 residues long. Trimming took 5 bases from V and 4 from J; bases not matched to a gene: 8. The CDR3 protein is CASSPPGGGYEQYF. The CDR3 DNA reads TGTGCCAGCAGTCCTCCGGGGGGAGGATACGAGCAGTACTTC.

There are a few counts of this clonotype. This rearrangement joins TRBV15 to TRBJ2-7; unclear D gene. The germline gives CDR1 LNHNV, CDR2 YYDKDF (reference sequence). V dropped 0 bases and J dropped 0 bases, with 6 bases sitting between them. This CDR3 is 14 amino acids long. CDR3 amino acids: CATSRDKLSYEQYF. CDR3 DNA: TGTGCCACCAGCAGAGACAAGCTCTCCTACGAGCAGTACTTC.

The chain is built from TRBV19 and TRBJ2-5; D is perhaps TRBD2 (5 bases). The CDR3 has 15 amino acids. CDR1 and CDR2 from the germline V gene are LNHDA and SQIVND (reference sequence). Deletions cut 4 bases from V and 7 bases from J, with 19 bases between. CDR3 region: CASSTPSGRTGTQYF. For the CDR3, the DNA is TGTGCCAGTAGTACACCGTCTGGTCGGACTGGGACCCAGTACTTC.

The chain carries TRBV5-1 and TRBJ2-3; D is ambiguous. In germline, CDR1 is SGHRS, CDR2 YFSETQ. Between the trimmed V and J ends, which lost 0 bases and 6 bases, there was a span of 5 bases. This CDR3 is built from 12 residues. DNA of the CDR3: TGCGCCAGCAGCTTGGTAGGTGATACGCAGTATTTT. It yields the protein CASSLVGDTQYF.

This clonotype was detected only a few times. The chain's CDR3 is CASSLAGGPPTNYGYTF. Written as DNA, the CDR3 is TGTGCCAGCAGCCTCGCAGGGGGGCCCCCTACTAACTATGGCTACACCTTC. V and J are TRBV12-3 or TRBV12-4 and TRBJ1-2, with 7 bases fitting TRBD1. V lost 6 bases and J lost 0; bases outside the gene matches: 13. CDR3 size: 17 residues.

This clonotype has more than one count but fewer than ten. The CDR3 DNA reads TGTGCCAGCAGCTTACAGGAGACCCAGCCCCAGCATTTT. It translates to CASSLQETQPQHF. The chain is built from TRBV11-1 and TRBJ1-5; D remains ambiguous. The CDR3 length is 13 residues. Deletions cut 2 bases from V and 7 bases from J, with 9 bases between. Germline V gene data show CDR1 as SGHAT and CDR2 as FQDESV (reference sequence). Full variable domain (outside the CDR3, taken from reference TRBV11-1 and TRBJ1-5): EAEVAQSPRYKITEKSQAVAFWCDPISGHATLYWYRQILGQGPELLVQFQDESVVDDSQLPKDRFSAERLKGVDSTLKIQPAELGDSAMYLCASSLQETQPQHFGDGTRLSIL.

There are a few counts of this clonotype. The chain links TRBV11-3 to TRBJ1-3; possible D gene TRBD1, 5 bases. Looked up from germline, CDR1 is SGHNT and CDR2 is YENEEA. This CDR3 is 16 amino acids long. Trimming left V 3 bases short and J 0 bases short, with 12 bases between. The CDR3 reads CASSFGGTSSGNTIYF. The CDR3, as DNA: TGTGCCAGCAGCTTCGGAGGGACCTCCTCTGGAAACACCATATATTTT.

A few counts support this clonotype. The chain is built from TRBV4-1 and TRBJ2-3; D is perhaps TRBD2 (6 bases). Looked up from germline, CDR1 is MGHRA and CDR2 is YSYEKL. Trimming cost V 3 bases and J 1 base, with 14 bases left between them. The CDR3 consists of 16 residues. CDR3 in amino acids: CASSQGLGGGTDTQYF. Here the CDR3 DNA reads TGCGCCAGCAGCCAGGGCCTCGGGGGTGGCACAGATACGCAGTATTTT.

In its sample, this clonotype was seen once. V and J are TRBV7-3 and TRBJ1-1, with D unclear. Between the trimmed V and J ends, which lost 5 bases and 1 base, there was a span of 14 bases. Germline V gene sequence: CDR1 SGHTA, CDR2 FQGTGA. This CDR3 has 15 amino acids. CDR3 sequence reads: CASSPNGFGNTEAFF. CDR3 sequence (DNA): TGTGCCAGCAGCCCAAACGGCTTTGGGAACACTGAAGCTTTCTTT.

The rearrangement uses TRBV6-2 or TRBV6-3 and TRBJ2-7; the match to TRBD2 covers 8 bases. The junction had 12 bases not matched to a gene; V was cut back by 5 bases and J by 3 bases. The CDR3 length is 16 residues. Looked up from germline, CDR1 is MNHEY and CDR2 is SVGEGT. CDR3 DNA: TGTGCCAGCAGTCTCACCCCCGGGACTAGTGGCTACGAGCAGTACTTC. It codes for CASSLTPGTSGYEQYF.

The table lists this clonotype with a few counts. The chain carries TRBV7-2 and TRBJ1-5, with D maybe TRBD1 (5 bases). The germline CDR1 and CDR2 sequences are SGHTA and FQGNSA. The CDR3 runs 15 residues. The V end was cut by 5 bases, the J end by 4 bases, with 15 bases between. As DNA, the CDR3 is TGTGCCAGCAGCCCCGTGGGGGGATCGAATCAGCCCCAGCATTTT. Its translation: CASSPVGGSNQPQHF.

This clonotype was picked up a small number of times. The chain recombines TRBV29-1 with TRBJ2-3, with 7 bases lining up with TRBD2. The CDR3 spans 13 residues. Germline assignment: CDR1 SQVTM and CDR2 ANQGSEA. V trimming: 7 bases; J trimming: 4 bases; junction bases outside the gene matches: 8. The CDR3 protein is CSGREGSADTQYF. CDR3 DNA sequence: TGCAGCGGGAGGGAGGGGTCGGCAGATACGCAGTATTTT.

The genes are TRBV3-1 and TRBJ2-2; 13 bases align to TRBD2. The length of the CDR3 is 19 residues. The V segment lost 4 bases and the J segment 1 base; nucleotides outside the gene matches: 9. Germline CDR1 reads LGHDT; CDR2 reads YNNKEL (reference sequence). Written as DNA, the CDR3 is TGTGCCAGCAGCCCCATCTTAGGGACTAGCGGGGTGAACACCGGGGAGCTGTTTTTT. Amino acid sequence: CASSPILGTSGVNTGELFF.

The CDR3 DNA reads TGCGCCAGCAGCTTGGCCCCGGGGGAGCAGTACTTC. This translates into CASSLAPGEQYF. V is TRBV5-1 and J is TRBJ2-7; the D gene is possibly TRBD2 (5 bases). This CDR3 contains 12 residues. V was cut by 0 bases and J by 7 bases, with 8 bases left in between. Germline CDR1 is SGHRS and CDR2 is YFSETQ.

The sample holds many counts of this clonotype. V gene TRBV5-6 combines with J gene TRBJ1-4; the match to TRBD1 covers 9 bases. Per germline, CDR1 SGHDT and CDR2 YYEEEE. V dropped 4 bases and J dropped 7; count of bases not matched to a gene: 5. This CDR3 comprises 14 residues. Here the CDR3 DNA reads TGTGCCAGCAGCCGGGGACAGGGTTCTGAAAAACTGTTTTTT. Translated: CASSRGQGSEKLFF.

This clonotype was seen a few times. The DNA for the CDR3 is TGCAGTGCTCCAATTGGACAGGGTTATAATTCACCCCTCCACTTT. Its protein is CSAPIGQGYNSPLHF. The chain is built from TRBV20-1 and TRBJ1-6, with 8 bases matching TRBD1. The ends lost 5 bases at V and 4 bases at J; junction bases unmatched: 7. This CDR3 has 15 amino acids. The germline CDR1 and CDR2 sequences are DFQATT and SNEGSKA (reference sequence).